The source of this T cell receptor (beta chain) is a study of cytomegalovirus exposure and HLA in healthy donors. The study ran its PCR with 60 Vbeta and 13 Jbeta primers. Clones were read by immunoSEQ multiplex PCR, and TCRdb kept only the in-frame ones, dropping some. The sample has some 60,000 clones; roughly 85% are singletons. Only one count was recorded for this clone. Sequenced input: PBMCs. This TCR was sampled from a female donor in good health and CMV-seronegative.

The CDR3 protein is CASSIRTSGGVTGELFF. CDR3 in DNA: TGTGCCAGTAGTATAAGGACTAGCGGGGGAGTCACCGGGGAGCTGTTTTTT. V gene TRBV19 combines with J gene TRBJ2-2, with 13 bases aligning to TRBD2. The germline V gene encodes CDR1 LNHDA and CDR2 SQIVND (reference sequence). CDR3 length: 17 residues. With V trimmed by 2 bases and J by 4 bases, 4 bases remained unmatched.